The 25 T cell receptor beta chains below come from one sample, sequenced in a study of cytomegalovirus exposure and HLA in healthy donors. The PCR had 60 Vbeta and 13 Jbeta primers. Sequencing used immunoSEQ multiplex PCR; TCRdb keeps in-frame clones, though not all of them. The sample shows over 110,000 clones, about 84% of them seen only once. Sequencing used PBMCs. Receptors originate from a woman between 40 and 50 years old in good health and CMV-seropositive.

This clone was seen only once. The gene calls are TRBV9 and TRBJ2-5, with TRBD2 matching over 14 bases. The CDR3 covers 17 residues. Germline values: CDR1 SGDLS, CDR2 YYNGEE. Unmatched junction bases numbered 7, after V lost 2 bases and J lost 4 bases. The CDR3 coding sequence is TGTGCCAGCAGCGTCGACCTCGGACTAGCGGGAGGAGAGACCCAGTACTTC. It encodes CASSVDLGLAGGETQYF.

This clone was picked up a small number of times. The chain combines TRBV27 with TRBJ2-1; 9 bases line up with TRBD2. CDR3 length: 15 amino acids. Trimming cost V 5 bases and J 2 bases; bases outside gene matches: 4. Germline lookup yields CDR1 MNHEY and CDR2 SMNVEV (reference sequence). This CDR3 reads CASSPTSGTYNEQFF. In DNA, the CDR3 is TGTGCCAGCAGTCCGACTAGCGGAACCTACAATGAGCAGTTCTTC.

This clone was detected once. This chain joins TRBV18 and TRBJ2-5; 11 nucleotides line up with TRBD2. TRBJ2-7 explains the end of the DNA better; the J call may be wrong. This CDR3 spans 14 amino acids. Germline V gene data show CDR1 as KGHSH and CDR2 as LQKENI. Here the CDR3 reads CASSTSGSPYEQYF. CDR3 bases: TGTGCCAGCTCAACTAGCGGGAGCCCCTACGAGCAGTACTTC.

This sequence joins TRBV2 and TRBJ2-5; the D gene is possibly TRBD1 (6 bases). V lost 6 bases and J lost 7, with 12 bases in between. Looked up from germline, CDR1 is SNHLY and CDR2 is FYNNEI. The CDR3 is made up of 12 amino acids. The CDR3 spells CASSILGATQYF. DNA for the CDR3: TGTGCCAGCAGCATCCTGGGGGCGACCCAGTACTTC.

The J gene is TRBJ2-5, the V gene TRBV10-2; 12 bases are a match to TRBD2. This CDR3 contains 15 residues. With 7 bases clipped from V and 2 bases from J, the junction kept 5 bases outside the gene matches. Germline V gene data show CDR1 as WSHSY and CDR2 as SAAADI. CDR3 protein: CASNGLAGLQETQYF. CDR3 DNA: TGCGCCAGCAATGGACTAGCGGGATTACAAGAGACCCAGTACTTC.

The chain employs TRBV4-2 and TRBJ1-5; D gene uncertain. Germline V gene sequence: CDR1 LGHNA, CDR2 YNFKEQ. V gave up 0 bases and J gave up 6 bases, with 6 bases separating them. This CDR3 is built from 13 residues. CDR3 sequence (DNA): TGTGCCAGCAGCCAAGACTCGGTTCAGCCCCAGCATTTT. Protein: CASSQDSVQPQHF.

V gene TRBV21-1 combines with J gene TRBJ2-2; TRBD2 was called by the table and not checked on the DNA. TRBV21-1 is an annotated pseudogene. CDR3 length equals 19 residues. CDR3 loop: CASSKAGLAGPKNTGELFF. The CDR3 nucleotides read TGTGCCAGCAGCAAAGCGGGCCTAGCGGGACCCAAGAACACCGGGGAGCTGTTTTTT.

This clone was found a few times. This chain links TRBV5-1 with TRBJ2-5; D is undetermined. Trimming removed 0 bases at V and 0 bases at J, with 9 bases between. The CDR3 is 15 residues long. Germline V lookup: CDR1 SGHRS, CDR2 YFSETQ. As DNA, the CDR3 is TGCGCCAGCAGCTTGGGGGCATCGTACCAAGAGACCCAGTACTTC. It translates to CASSLGASYQETQYF.

The rearrangement joins TRBV7-8 to TRBJ2-7; 14 nucleotides match TRBD2. Germline CDR1 and CDR2: SGHVS and FQNEAQ. The CDR3 covers 15 residues. V was pared by 4 bases and J by 4 bases, with 3 bases of the junction left unmatched. CDR3 in amino acids: CASSSGLAGVYEQYF. The CDR3 coding sequence is TGTGCCAGCAGCTCGGGACTAGCGGGAGTGTACGAGCAGTACTTC.

About this clone: At one of its ends the junction is not consistent with the germline gene, which may arise from a read error. The sample carries other DNA sequences with the same CDR3. The chain recombines TRBV5-1 with TRBJ2-5, with D perhaps matching TRBD2 (6 bases). The CDR3 is 15 residues long. Per the germline V gene, CDR1 is SGHRS and CDR2 is YFSETQ. The CDR3 DNA reads TGCGCCAGCAGCTGGGGCGGGACGCCCCAAGAGACTCAGTACTTC. Encoded protein: CASSWGGTPQETQYF.

The chain couples TRBV28 to TRBJ2-5; TRBD1 matches at 8 bases. The CDR3 is 15 amino acids. J lost 0 bases, V lost 3 bases, and 3 bases had no gene match. Germline-derived CDR1 and CDR2 are MDHEN and SYDVKM. DNA of the CDR3: TGTGCCAGCAGTTTGGACAGGGAGAACCAAGAGACCCAGTACTTC. Translation gives CASSLDRENQETQYF.

The chain employs TRBV30 and TRBJ2-7; D possibly corresponds to TRBD1 (6 bases). Germline lookup yields CDR1 GTSNPN and CDR2 SVGIG (reference sequence). V lost 7 bases and J lost 0, with 10 bases in between. The CDR3 length is 12 residues. The CDR3 loop is CAYQGSSYEQYF. The CDR3 DNA sequence: TGTGCCTACCAGGGGAGCTCCTACGAGCAGTACTTC.

This chain joins TRBV29-1 and TRBJ1-3; D is unclear. This CDR3 is 16 amino acids long. Trimming took off 3 bases at V and 1 base at J, with 16 bases between the two ends. CDR1 and CDR2 (germline): SQVTM, ANQGSEA. The CDR3, as DNA: TGCAGCGTTGAGAGCCGGAACAGCTTATCTGGAAACACCATATATTTT. Its protein product is CSVESRNSLSGNTIYF.

The V and J genes are TRBV2 and TRBJ2-3; D perhaps matches TRBD1 (6 bases). The V gene's germline CDR1 is SNHLY and CDR2 FYNNEI. Trimming shortened V by 5 bases and J by 6 bases, and 9 bases separated the two germline ends. The CDR3 has 12 amino acids. The CDR3 region is CASSRQADTQYF. The DNA of the CDR3 is TGTGCCAGCAGTAGACAGGCTGATACGCAGTATTTT.

The V and J genes are TRBV19 and TRBJ2-3, with 10 bases aligning to TRBD1. The CDR3 contains 15 residues. Germline CDR1 is LNHDA and CDR2 is SQIVND (reference sequence). V gave up 4 bases and J gave up 4 bases; unmatched junction bases: 5. Here the CDR3 DNA reads TGTGCCAGTAGTAGAGGGACAGGGGCGGCAGATACGCAGTATTTT. Translating it yields CASSRGTGAADTQYF.

V and J are TRBV29-1 and TRBJ1-1; D not resolved. This CDR3 comprises 14 residues. V was pared by 0 bases and J by 7 bases, with 15 bases between. In germline, CDR1 is SQVTM, CDR2 ANQGSEA. The CDR3, as DNA: TGCAGCGTTGAAGAATGGGCGGGAATTAATGAAGCTTTCTTT. Its translation: CSVEEWAGINEAFF. The entire variable domain, with the rest obtained from reference TRBV29-1 and TRBJ1-1, is as follows: SAVISQKPSRDICQRGTSLTIQCQVDSQVTMMFWYRQQPGQSLTLIATANQGSEATYESGFVIDKFPISRPNLTFSTLTVSNMSPEDSSIYLCSVEEWAGINEAFFGQGTRLTVV.

The genes are TRBV5-1 and TRBJ2-5; 15 positions agree with TRBD2. The CDR3 is made up of 14 amino acids. CDR1 is SGHRS and CDR2 is YFSETQ in the germline V gene. J lost 7 bases, V lost 4 bases, and 2 bases had no gene match. CDR3 sequence: CASSPGLAGGTQYF. CDR3 nucleotides: TGCGCCAGCAGCCCGGGACTAGCGGGAGGGACCCAGTACTTC.

The rearrangement uses TRBV6-1 and TRBJ2-1; D might be TRBD1 (6 bases). Germline CDR1 MNHNS, CDR2 SASEGT. The length of the CDR3 is 16 residues. V lost 4 bases and J 0 bases, leaving 13 bases between the germline ends. CDR3 loop: CASSVGQGSSYNEQFF. CDR3 nucleotides: TGTGCCAGCAGTGTGGGGCAGGGGAGCTCCTACAATGAGCAGTTCTTC.

The CDR3 reads CASSLYETQYF. DNA for the CDR3: TGTGCCAGCAGCTTATATGAGACCCAGTACTTC. The chain combines TRBV11-3 with TRBJ2-5; D gene unclear. V was shortened by 2 bases and J by 5 bases, with 3 bases between the two germline ends. Germline values: CDR1 SGHNT, CDR2 YENEEA. The CDR3 extends over 11 amino acids. Full variable domain (missing parts from reference TRBV11-3 and TRBJ2-5): EAGVVQSPRYKIIEKKQPVAFWCNPISGHNTLYWYLQNLGQGPELLIRYENEEAVDDSQLPKDRFSAERLKGVDSTLKIQPAELGDSAVYLCASSLYETQYFGPGTRLLVL.

This clone was found a few times. The chain is built from TRBV27 and TRBJ1-1, with unresolved D. Deletions cut 8 bases from V and 0 bases from J, with 10 bases between. Per the germline V gene, CDR1 is MNHEY and CDR2 is SMNVEV (reference sequence). This CDR3 contains 13 residues. The CDR3, as DNA: TGTGCCAGCTACAAGCGCGTGAACACTGAAGCTTTCTTT. Its translation: CASYKRVNTEAFF.

The chain employs TRBV28 and TRBJ1-5, with 8 bases aligning to TRBD1. The V gene's germline CDR1 is MDHEN and CDR2 SYDVKM. This CDR3 has 17 residues. V was clipped by 1 base and J by 0 bases; unmatched bases: 5. CDR3: CASSLFTGGYSNQPQHF. For the CDR3, the DNA is TGTGCCAGCAGTTTATTCACAGGGGGGTATAGCAATCAGCCCCAGCATTTT. The whole variable domain, filled in from reference TRBV28 and TRBJ1-5, reads DVKVTQSSRYLVKRTGEKVFLECVQDMDHENMFWYRQDPGLGLRLIYFSYDVKMKEKGDIPEGYSVSREKKERFSLILESASTNQTSMYLCASSLFTGGYSNQPQHFGDGTRLSIL.

J is TRBJ2-3 and V is TRBV5-4; 11 nucleotides align to TRBD2. Per the germline V gene, CDR1 is SGHNT and CDR2 is YYREEE (reference sequence). Trimming cost V 0 bases and J 2 bases; bases outside gene matches: 2. The CDR3 has 16 amino acids. The CDR3 DNA is TGTGCCAGCAGCTTGGGACTAGCGGGGAACACAGATACGCAGTATTTT. This encodes CASSLGLAGNTDTQYF.

The V gene is TRBV5-1, the J gene TRBJ2-1; no reliable D call. V lost 1 base and J 5 bases, leaving 7 bases between the germline ends. CDR3 length: 13 residues. Germline CDR1 SGHRS, CDR2 YFSETQ. The CDR3 nucleotides read TGCGCCAGCAGCTTGATGTCGGACAATGAGCAGTTCTTC. Its protein product is CASSLMSDNEQFF.

This clone has only one observation. This rearrangement joins TRBV15 to TRBJ2-3; TRBD2 might be the D (7 bases). Germline values: CDR1 LNHNV, CDR2 YYDKDF (reference sequence). With 9 bases removed from V and 1 base from J, the gap between germline ends came to 17 bases. The CDR3 is 15 residues long. The DNA for the CDR3 is TGTGCCACAAAACCGGGGGGCGCAGGCACAGATACGCAGTATTTT. This encodes CATKPGGAGTDTQYF.

This clone showed up just a few times. The chain is built from TRBV6-5 and TRBJ1-2; 9 bases match TRBD1. Germline V lookup: CDR1 MNHEY, CDR2 SVGAGI. The CDR3 contains 15 residues. The J segment lost 5 bases and the V segment lost 5 bases, leaving 9 bases of the junction unmatched. This CDR3 is CASSQRTGASYGYTF. CDR3 nucleotides: TGTGCCAGCAGTCAACGGACAGGGGCGTCGTATGGCTACACCTTC.